Below, one T cell receptor beta chain is given with its context. The sample originates from a study of blood T cell repertoires in COVID-19. Background on the study: The United States, Italy and Spain supplied acute and convalescent COVID-19 samples. PBMCs, B-cell-depleted T cells, or T cells provided the cDNA or gDNA that made up the material.

Trimming removed 7 bases at V and 2 bases at J, with 16 bases between. Germline V gene lookup returns CDR1 SGDLS and CDR2 YYNGEE. The CDR3 runs 14 residues. How the authors handled the data: Reference gene primer amplification yielded estimated nucleated cell counts. The table came from immunoSEQ multiplex PCR; TCRdb's copy has only in-frame clones and leaves some out. The DNA gave D and trimming, while V, J and clone size come from that table. The sample consists of 53,000 or so clones, about four fifths of them appearing once. The chain joins TRBV9 to TRBJ2-7, with D perhaps matching TRBD2 (6 bases). This clonotype was obtained from a man between 70 and 80 years old with active COVID-19. Sequenced: peripheral blood. This chain's CDR3 is CASGGWDAPYEQYF. The CDR3 nucleotides are TGTGCCAGCGGGGGGTGGGACGCGCCCTACGAGCAGTACTTC.